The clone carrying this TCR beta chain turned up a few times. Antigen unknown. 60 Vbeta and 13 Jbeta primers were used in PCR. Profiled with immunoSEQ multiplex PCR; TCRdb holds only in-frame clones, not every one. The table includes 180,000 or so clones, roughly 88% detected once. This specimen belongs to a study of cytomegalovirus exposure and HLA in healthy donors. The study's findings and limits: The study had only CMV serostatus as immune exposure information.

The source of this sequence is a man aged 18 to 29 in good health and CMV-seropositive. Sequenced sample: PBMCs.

CDR3 coding DNA: TGTGCCAGCAGCCCGGGACAGGGGGCCTACGAGCAGTACTTC. It is translated as CASSPGQGAYEQYF. The chain has TRBV5-6 and TRBJ2-7; 11 nucleotides agree with TRBD1. Trimming took 4 bases from V and 2 from J; bases not matched to a gene: 2. This CDR3 has 14 amino acids. Germline V gives CDR1 SGHDT, CDR2 YYEEEE.